A single sample is the source of the 18 T cell receptor beta chains below, sequenced in a study of T cell changes during pregnancy in multiple sclerosis. Measured with immunoSEQ multiplex PCR; TCRdb has only the in-frame clones, and not every one. The repertoire has 50,000 or so clones, around 92% of them found once; the top ten carry more than 0.7%. The sequencing used CD4+ T cells from peripheral blood mononuclear cells, collected in the third trimester of pregnancy. Receptors were obtained from a female donor with multiple sclerosis, enrolled in a pregnancy study.

The chain combines TRBV11-2 with TRBJ2-7; TRBD2 matches 7 bases. With 0 bases clipped from V and 3 bases from J, the junction kept 8 bases outside the gene matches. The V gene's germline CDR1 is SGHAT and CDR2 FQNNGV. This CDR3 region has 16 residues. In nucleotides, the CDR3 is TGTGCCAGCAGCTTAGAGTTGGTTAGGGAGGGCTACGAGCAGTACTTC. Its translation: CASSLELVREGYEQYF.

The rearrangement uses TRBV5-1 and TRBJ1-1; D ambiguous. V gave up 0 bases and J gave up 0 bases, with 9 bases separating them. The CDR3 sequence is 15 residues long. Germline values: CDR1 SGHRS, CDR2 YFSETQ. The CDR3 sequence: CASSLVAGMNTEAFF. Written as DNA, the CDR3 is TGCGCCAGCAGCTTGGTGGCAGGCATGAACACTGAAGCTTTCTTT.

The chain uses TRBV4-3 and TRBJ2-5; 14 bases match TRBD2. Germline V gene lookup returns CDR1 LGHNA and CDR2 YSLEER. This CDR3 contains 16 residues. The J segment lost 4 bases and the V segment lost 1 base, leaving 2 bases of the junction unmatched. This chain's CDR3 is CASSQVGTSGGETQYF. The CDR3 bases are TGCGCCAGCAGCCAAGTGGGGACTAGCGGGGGAGAGACCCAGTACTTC.

This rearrangement joins TRBV27 to TRBJ1-6, with D hard to call. This CDR3 has 14 residues. The germline V gene has CDR1 MNHEY and CDR2 SMNVEV (reference sequence). V was cut by 3 bases and J by 7 bases, with 10 bases left in between. The CDR3 here is CASSFGGRNSPLHF. The CDR3 DNA sequence: TGTGCCAGCAGTTTTGGCGGTCGGAATTCACCCCTCCACTTT.

The rearrangement uses TRBV18 and TRBJ2-5, with 7 bases identical to TRBD1. The CDR3 is made up of 15 amino acids. Germline trimming cut 2 bases from V and 6 bases from J; bases unmatched to any gene: 9. Germline assignment: CDR1 KGHSH and CDR2 LQKENI. CDR3 DNA sequence: TGTGCCAGCTCACCATGGCGGCAGGGGGACCAGACCCAGTACTTC. This translates into CASSPWRQGDQTQYF.

The V and J genes are TRBV5-4 and TRBJ2-3, with TRBD2 identical over 12 bases. J lost 2 bases, V lost 2 bases, and 6 bases had no gene match. CDR1 and CDR2 from the germline V gene are SGHNT and YYREEE (reference sequence). This CDR3 contains 17 residues. CDR3: CASSFRLAGASTDTQYF. As DNA, the CDR3 is TGTGCCAGCAGCTTCAGACTAGCGGGGGCCTCCACAGATACGCAGTATTTT.

A note on this clone: At one end, the junction sequence differs from germline, possibly due to a read error. The chain is built from TRBV18 and TRBJ1-2; 9 bases align to TRBD1. This CDR3 comprises 13 residues. Germline CDR1 reads KGHSH; CDR2 reads LQKENI. The chain's CDR3 is CASSPGTGFFIAF. DNA of the CDR3: TGTGCCAGCTCACCCGGGACAGGGTTCTTTATAGCCTTC.

This chain uses TRBV11-2 with TRBJ1-2; no reliable D call. Trimming left V 5 bases short and J 0 bases short, with 13 bases between. CDR1 and CDR2 (germline): SGHAT, FQNNGV. This CDR3 spans 15 amino acids. CDR3: CASSPRRGANYGYTF. The CDR3 DNA reads TGTGCCAGCAGCCCCCGACGAGGAGCTAACTATGGCTACACCTTC.

The chain is built from TRBV29-1 and TRBJ1-2, with D perhaps TRBD1 (6 bases). In germline, CDR1 is SQVTM, CDR2 ANQGSEA. This CDR3 is 12 amino acids long. CDR3: CGDTWVLGGYTF. The DNA for the CDR3 is TGCGGGGACACGTGGGTTTTGGGAGGCTACACCTTC. The full variable domain, completed using reference TRBV29-1 and TRBJ1-2, is SAVISQKPSRDICQRGTSLTIQCQVDSQVTMMFWYRQQPGQSLTLIATANQGSEATYESGFVIDKFPISRPNLTFSTLTVSNMSPEDSSIYLCGDTWVLGGYTFGSGTRLTVV.

V usage is TRBV19 and J usage is TRBJ1-1; a possible D gene is TRBD1 (5 bases). V was trimmed by 7 bases and J by 0 bases, leaving 24 bases between them. Germline V lookup: CDR1 LNHDA, CDR2 SQIVND (reference sequence). The CDR3 has 18 amino acids. The CDR3 region has the DNA TGTGCCAGTATAGGGCAGGGTATGGGGACTTACATGAACACTGAAGCTTTCTTT. The encoded protein is CASIGQGMGTYMNTEAFF.

V and J are TRBV5-1 and TRBJ2-5; D not resolved. Germline CDR1 reads SGHRS; CDR2 reads YFSETQ. The CDR3 has 12 residues. The V end was cut by 4 bases, the J end by 5 bases, with 9 bases between. The CDR3 nucleotides are TGCGCCAGCAGCGCTACCGGGGAGACCCAGTACTTC. This encodes CASSATGETQYF.

This chain links TRBV5-1 with TRBJ2-7, with D perhaps matching TRBD1 or TRBD2 (5 bases each). The CDR3 loop spans 15 amino acids. Trimming pared 4 bases from V and 7 bases from J, leaving 21 bases between. Per germline, CDR1 SGHRS and CDR2 YFSETQ. CDR3 residues: CASSLEDISSQEQYF. DNA for the CDR3: TGCGCCAGCAGCCTGGAGGACATATCCTCTCAAGAGCAGTACTTC.

The rearrangement links TRBV29-1 to TRBJ1-3; D is ambiguous. Trimming removed 1 base at V and 4 bases at J, with 14 bases between. The CDR3 covers 15 residues. In germline, CDR1 is SQVTM, CDR2 ANQGSEA. CDR3 in DNA: TGCAGCGTTGAAGGTGGGAGTCGAACGGGAAACACCATATATTTT. Translation gives CSVEGGSRTGNTIYF.

The chain is built from TRBV2 and TRBJ1-1, with TRBD1 matching 7 bases. V lost 6 bases and J lost 1; bases outside the gene matches: 8. CDR1 is SNHLY, CDR2 FYNNEI, per germline. The CDR3 covers 15 residues. CDR3 sequence reads: CASSNRDSGNTEAFF. DNA of the CDR3: TGTGCCAGCAGCAACCGGGACAGTGGGAACACTGAAGCTTTCTTT.

Here the CDR3 reads CASSLTRRGLAAGSTDTQYF. The CDR3 bases are TGTGCCAGCAGCTTAACCCGCCGCGGACTAGCCGCCGGGAGCACAGATACGCAGTATTTT. The J gene is TRBJ2-3, the V gene TRBV13; TRBD2 aligns across 8 bases. This CDR3 is 20 amino acids long. Germline-derived CDR1 and CDR2 are PRHDT and FYEKMQ (reference sequence). V dropped 2 bases and J dropped 0; count of bases not matched to a gene: 16.

V is TRBV18 and J is TRBJ1-2, with TRBD1 identical over 8 bases. The trim removed 2 bases at V and 8 bases at J, leaving 10 bases unmatched. This CDR3 has 15 amino acids. Germline CDR1 KGHSH, CDR2 LQKENI. The CDR3 protein is CASSPTGTGESGYTF. Here the CDR3 DNA reads TGTGCCAGCTCACCAACCGGGACAGGAGAGAGCGGCTACACCTTC. Full variable domain (missing parts from reference TRBV18 and TRBJ1-2): NAGVMQNPRHLVRRRGQEARLRCSPMKGHSHVYWYRQLPEEGLKFMVYLQKENIIDESGMPKERFSAEFPKEGPSILRIQQVVRGDSAAYFCASSPTGTGESGYTFGSGTRLTVV.

J is TRBJ2-3 and V is TRBV7-3; TRBD2 matches 15 bases. The V gene's germline CDR1 is SGHTA and CDR2 FQGTGA. The length of the CDR3 is 16 residues. Losses at the gene ends were 5 bases for V and 6 bases for J; bases not matched to a gene: 6. CDR3 protein: CASSLGLAGGLDTQYF. The CDR3 DNA reads TGTGCCAGCAGCCTCGGACTAGCGGGGGGGCTGGATACGCAGTATTTT.

The V gene is TRBV21-1, the J gene TRBJ2-5; the D call of TRBD2 is as the table states it, not checked on the DNA. TRBV21-1 represents a pseudogene. The CDR3 is 18 amino acids. The CDR3 loop reads CASSNGTSGGPDQETQYF. CDR3 sequence (DNA): TGTGCCAGCAGCAACGGGACTAGCGGGGGCCCGGATCAAGAGACCCAGTACTTC.